This TCR beta chain was captured by sequencing in a study of molecular identifiers for immune sequencing clone quantification. TCRdb recomputed calls from the PCR reads with MiXCR, one row per CDR3 protein. Here the sample spans hundreds of thousands of distinct CDR3 sequences, 25% being singletons. A note on this clonotype: Its specificity is not known.

Study findings and constraints: Highly expanded clone sizes could be underestimated by identical TCR molecules sharing a barcode.

Material for sequencing was naive CD8+ T cells from blood, with Jurkat cell RNA spiked in. As to subset: FACS-sorted CD8+CD4-CCR7+CD45RA+ naive T cells. The source is a human donor in good health. Some libraries in this study had Jurkat cell RNA spiked in.

The CDR3 coding sequence is TGTGCCAGCAGTGACGGACGGACCTACAATGAGCAGTTCTTC. Its translation: CASSDGRTYNEQFF. The chain links TRBV27 to TRBJ2-1; D is undetermined. Deletions cut 5 bases from V and 2 bases from J, with 10 bases between. From germline, CDR1 is MNHEY and CDR2 SMNVEV (reference sequence). The CDR3 contains 14 residues.